One sample yielded the 10 T cell receptor beta chains listed below, sequenced in a study of blood T cells in healthy people across ages (dated by TCRdb to between 2014 and 2017). The receptor library was made with 5' RACE. Reads for this sample came from an Illumina HiSeq 2500. A second PCR of about 6 to 12 cycles was run with a J-beta primer mix and a sample-barcoded 5' primer. In TCRdb, the public reads were trimmed at Q25 with fastp and aligned with MiXCR, with productive beta chains retained. Records with the same CDR3 protein are collapsed into one entry carrying the most frequent genes and DNA. This sample comprises about 830,000 distinct CDR3 sequences, 58% of them detected only once. The ten largest clonotypes hold 20% to 25% of the sample. Material for sequencing was blood. The origin of the receptors is a young man in good health.

This clonotype was detected only a few times. The V gene is TRBV3-1, the J gene TRBJ2-5; the match to TRBD1 covers 7 bases. Near its end, the DNA agrees better with TRBJ2-7, so the J call may be wrong. Germline loops: CDR1 LGHDT, CDR2 YNNKEL (reference sequence). The CDR3 is 13 amino acids. The CDR3, as DNA: TGTGCCAGCAGAAAGACAGGGCTCTCCGAGCAGTACTTC. This codes for CASRKTGLSEQYF.

The chain carries TRBV6-2 or TRBV6-3 and TRBJ2-3, with TRBD2 identical over 12 bases. Losses at the gene ends were 10 bases for V and 8 bases for J; bases not matched to a gene: 16. The CDR3 covers 16 residues. Germline V gene data show CDR1 as MNHEY and CDR2 as SVGEGT. CDR3 bases: TGTGCCACCGACCTCCGAACTAGCGGGGGGAGAGGTACGCAGTATTTT. It specifies CATDLRTSGGRGTQYF.

The chain combines TRBV20-1 with TRBJ2-4; D tentatively fits TRBD1 or TRBD2 (5 bases each). The DNA end is more similar to TRBJ2-7, so the J call may be wrong. CDR3 size: 18 residues. Germline CDR1 DFQATT, CDR2 SNEGSKA (reference sequence). The CDR3 coding sequence is TGCAGTGCTAGAGAACGGAGATACATAGGAAAGAGGGGAAACGAGCAGTACTTC. It is translated as CSARERRYIGKRGNEQYF.

This clonotype was seen only a few times. J is TRBJ2-7 and V is TRBV20-1; TRBD2 matches at 9 bases. The V gene end was trimmed by 0 bases and the J gene end by 8 bases; junction bases not matched to a gene: 11. The CDR3 contains 15 residues. Per germline, CDR1 DFQATT and CDR2 SNEGSKA (reference sequence). CDR3 DNA: TGCAGTGCTAGAGATCGGCTAGCGGGGTTCACGAAGCAGTACTTC. It is translated as CSARDRLAGFTKQYF.

The gene calls are TRBV6-5 and TRBJ2-3; 7 nucleotides align to TRBD1. The germline V gene encodes CDR1 MNHEY and CDR2 SVGAGI. V was pared by 6 bases and J by 7 bases, with 4 bases of the junction left unmatched. The CDR3 totals 12 residues. The CDR3 DNA reads as TGTGCCAGCAGCAGGGACAGTCATACGCAGTATTTT. Amino acid sequence: CASSRDSHTQYF.

For the CDR3, the DNA is TGTGCCAGCAGCTTATTAGCCGGGAACACTGAAGCTTTCTTT. Its translation: CASSLLAGNTEAFF. This rearrangement joins TRBV7-3 to TRBJ1-1; D unresolved. V gave up 2 bases and J gave up 1 base, with 8 bases separating them. Germline-derived CDR1 and CDR2 are SGHTA and FQGTGA. The CDR3 extends over 14 amino acids.

The chain employs TRBV20-1 and TRBJ2-5, with a possible D match to TRBD1 (5 bases). This CDR3 is 15 amino acids long. V was pared by 0 bases and J by 2 bases, with 13 bases between. The germline gives CDR1 DFQATT, CDR2 SNEGSKA (reference sequence). The CDR3 here is CSARDRQGYQETQYF. Written as DNA, the CDR3 is TGCAGTGCTAGAGATAGGCAGGGCTATCAAGAGACCCAGTACTTC.

CDR3 loop: CASSPTLSGSKEFF. As DNA, the CDR3 is TGTGCCAGCAGCCCCACCCTTAGCGGGTCCAAGGAGTTCTTC. This chain connects TRBV11-2 to TRBJ2-1, with 7 bases matching TRBD2. CDR1 is SGHAT and CDR2 is FQNNGV in the germline V gene. V trimming: 5 bases; J trimming: 14 bases; junction bases outside the gene matches: 15. The CDR3 runs to 14 residues.

This clonotype appeared a few times. This chain's CDR3 is CSARPGDRLWALHF. CDR3 DNA: TGCAGTGCCCGCCCAGGGGACAGGCTATGGGCCCTCCACTTT. V usage is TRBV20-1 and J usage is TRBJ1-6, with 8 nucleotides matching TRBD1. CDR3 length equals 14 residues. The junction had 15 bases not matched to a gene; V was cut back by 6 bases and J by 14 bases. The V gene's germline CDR1 is DFQATT and CDR2 SNEGSKA (reference sequence).

CDR3 coding DNA: TGCGCCAGCAGCTTGTTTGCTAGCGGGGGTACAGATACGCAGTATTTT. It translates to CASSLFASGGTDTQYF. The J gene is TRBJ2-3, the V gene TRBV5-1; 10 bases align to TRBD2. CDR3 length: 16 amino acids. Germline CDR1 SGHRS, CDR2 YFSETQ. V shed 1 base, J shed 3 bases, and the junction held 5 bases outside the gene matches.